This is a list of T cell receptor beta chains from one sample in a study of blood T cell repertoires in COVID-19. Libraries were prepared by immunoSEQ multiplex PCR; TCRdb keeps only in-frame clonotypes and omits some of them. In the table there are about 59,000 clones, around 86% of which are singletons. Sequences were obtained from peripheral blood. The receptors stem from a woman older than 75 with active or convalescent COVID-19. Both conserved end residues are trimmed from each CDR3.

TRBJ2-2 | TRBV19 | ASSRGQGGSGELF
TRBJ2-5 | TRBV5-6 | ASSLFQGNAETQY
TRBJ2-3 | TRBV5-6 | ASSPPSGADTQY
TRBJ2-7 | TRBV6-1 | ASSESLAGGYEQY
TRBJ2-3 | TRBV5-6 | ASMKRGSDTQY
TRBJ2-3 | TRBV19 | ASSIPPTDTQY
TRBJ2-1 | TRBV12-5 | ASGFGGAYNEQF
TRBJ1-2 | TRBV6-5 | ASSYGQGNNYGYT
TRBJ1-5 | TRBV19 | ASSAGTGFRH
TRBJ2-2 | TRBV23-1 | ASSQFWPGDKRANTGELF
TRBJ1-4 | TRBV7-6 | ASSLAAGEKLF
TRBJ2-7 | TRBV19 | ASSTDPQGYEQY
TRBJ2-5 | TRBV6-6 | ASSAARGETQY
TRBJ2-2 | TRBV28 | ASSTWTGGYTGELF